What follows are 24 T cell receptor beta chains derived from one specimen sequenced in a study of molecular identifiers for immune sequencing clone quantification. TCRdb ran MiXCR on the PCR reads and lists one entry per CDR3 protein. The sample lists over 600,000 distinct CDR3 sequences, 15% to 20% occurring once. Sample: naive CD8+ T cells from blood, with Jurkat cell RNA spiked in. Sample subset: FACS-sorted CD8+CD4-CCR7+CD45RA+ naive T cells. The receptors originated from a human donor in good health. Some libraries in this study had Jurkat cell RNA spiked in.

The V and J genes are TRBV4-2 and TRBJ1-1, with D unresolved. Germline values: CDR1 LGHNA, CDR2 YNFKEQ. This CDR3 region has 13 residues. V lost 8 bases to trimming and J lost 4 bases, with 14 bases between them. CDR3 in amino acids: CASGPDKSTEAFF. DNA of the CDR3: TGTGCCAGCGGGCCCGACAAGAGCACTGAAGCTTTCTTT.

This clonotype appeared a few times. The gene calls are TRBV5-3 and TRBJ2-7; D perhaps matches TRBD1 (6 bases). TRBV5-3 is placed among ORFs of uncertain function. V was trimmed by 8 bases and J by 7 bases, leaving 25 bases between them. The CDR3 extends over 15 amino acids. CDR3 amino acids: CASSPGQFQVGEQYF. For the CDR3, the DNA is TGTGCCAGCAGCCCCGGACAGTTCCAGGTTGGGGAGCAGTACTTC.

This clonotype was observed many times. The chain has TRBV6-5 and TRBJ1-1; TRBD1 matches 8 bases. Germline V gives CDR1 MNHEY, CDR2 SVGAGI. The length of the CDR3 is 15 residues. V trimming: 2 bases; J trimming: 0 bases; junction bases outside the gene matches: 2. The CDR3 is CASSYGTGLNTEAFF. CDR3 nucleotides: TGTGCCAGCAGTTACGGGACAGGATTGAACACTGAAGCTTTCTTT.

This clonotype was seen a handful of times. A read error may explain this, as a much larger clone is one base away. The chain joins TRBV25-1 to TRBJ1-4; TRBD1 might be the D (5 bases). The CDR3 covers 15 residues. Germline CDR1 reads MGHDK; CDR2 reads SYGVNS. The V and J ends lost 5 bases and 6 bases respectively, with 16 bases between them. CDR3 bases: TGTGCCAGCAGTCCCCCCGGGACGGTTGATGAAAAACTGTTTTTT. Translated, it gives CASSPPGTVDEKLFF.

This clonotype was observed at least ten times. The rearrangement uses TRBV7-9 and TRBJ1-1; D gene unclear. This CDR3 comprises 12 residues. Germline assignment: CDR1 SEHNR and CDR2 FQNEAQ (reference sequence). V was pared by 1 base and J by 11 bases, with 11 bases between. CDR3 protein: CASSLDGSTAFF. The CDR3 coding sequence is TGTGCCAGCAGCTTAGACGGGTCTACGGCTTTCTTT.

Regarding this clonotype: Being one base from a much bigger clone, this may be a read error. CDR3 DNA sequence: TGTGCCGGCAGCCCCGTGACCGGGGAGCTGTTTTTT. Encoded protein: CAGSPVTGELFF. The chain uses TRBV12-3 or TRBV12-4 and TRBJ2-2; D is undetermined. CDR3 length: 12 residues.

Worth noting for this clonotype: This may be a read error, as it is one base from a much larger clone. V gene TRBV12-3 or TRBV12-4 combines with J gene TRBJ1-2; D is unclear. V shed 5 bases and J shed 6 bases, with 10 bases lying between them. The CDR3 is made up of 12 amino acids. CDR3 nucleotides: TGTGCCAGCAGTGACACCGCTCATGGCTACACCTTC. Its protein is CASSDTAHGYTF.

This clonotype was observed many times. The rearrangement joins TRBV5-5 to TRBJ2-3, with 8 positions matching TRBD2. The V gene end was trimmed by 3 bases and the J gene end by 2 bases; junction bases not matched to a gene: 5. Germline V gives CDR1 SGHKS, CDR2 YYEKEE (reference sequence). The CDR3 extends over 15 amino acids. The CDR3 reads CASSWSGGATDTQYF. In DNA, the CDR3 is TGTGCCAGCAGCTGGAGCGGGGGAGCCACAGATACGCAGTATTTT.

This clonotype was counted many times. The chain joins TRBV19 to TRBJ2-3; possibly TRBD1 for D (5 bases). The CDR3 has 14 residues. Deletions cut 6 bases from V and 3 bases from J, with 13 bases between. CDR1 and CDR2 (germline): LNHDA, SQIVND (reference sequence). The CDR3 loop reads CASSFRQGTDTQYF. CDR3 DNA: TGTGCCAGTAGCTTTCGGCAGGGAACAGATACGCAGTATTTT.

The chain employs TRBV20-1 and TRBJ2-7; the D gene could be TRBD1 or TRBD2 (5 bases each). V was shortened by 0 bases and J by 3 bases, with 21 bases between the two germline ends. The CDR3 extends over 17 amino acids. The germline V gene has CDR1 DFQATT and CDR2 SNEGSKA (reference sequence). This chain's CDR3 is CSARDMLGPSLGYEQYF. CDR3 DNA sequence: TGCAGTGCTAGAGATATGCTGGGACCATCCCTTGGCTACGAGCAGTACTTC.

This clonotype has just one count. The gene calls are TRBV5-3 and TRBJ1-1; 8 positions match TRBD1. Being an ORF, TRBV5-3 has a function that is uncertain. This CDR3 is built from 15 residues. V gave up 8 bases and J gave up 0 bases; unmatched junction bases: 9. CDR3 nucleotides: TGTGCCAGCAACTCAGGACAGGGACTGAACACTGAAGCTTTCTTT. Amino acids: CASNSGQGLNTEAFF.

This clonotype appeared many times. In DNA, the CDR3 is TGTGCCAGCAGCCAATACTGGGTAATGACAGATACGCAGTATTTT. Translating gives CASSQYWVMTDTQYF. V usage is TRBV3-1 and J usage is TRBJ2-3, with D unclear. V was pared by 2 bases and J by 3 bases, with 12 bases between. The CDR3 contains 15 residues. Germline V gene sequence: CDR1 LGHDT, CDR2 YNNKEL (reference sequence).

This clonotype has more than one count but fewer than ten. The rearrangement joins TRBV25-1 to TRBJ2-3, with 8 bases that match TRBD2. Germline lookup yields CDR1 MGHDK and CDR2 SYGVNS. V lost 3 bases to trimming and J lost 1 base; unmatched junction nucleotides: 3. The CDR3 consists of 15 residues. CDR3 residues: CASSDLRGGTDTQYF. Here the CDR3 DNA reads TGTGCCAGCAGTGATTTGCGGGGGGGCACAGATACGCAGTATTTT. Supplemented by reference TRBV25-1 and TRBJ2-3, the full variable domain reads EADIYQTPRYLVIGTGKKITLECSQTMGHDKMYWYQQDPGMELHLIHYSYGVNSTEKGDLSSESTVSRIRTEHFPLTLESARPSHTSQYLCASSDLRGGTDTQYFGPGTRLTVL.

This clonotype turned up a few times. A read error is possible here, since a much larger clone lies one base away. V gene TRBV29-1 combines with J gene TRBJ2-7; D is possibly TRBD1 (5 bases). In germline, CDR1 is SQVTM, CDR2 ANQGSEA. The CDR3 is 14 amino acids. The CDR3 spells CGVVQGDNLREQYF. The DNA of the CDR3 is TGCGGCGTTGTTCAGGGCGATAACCTTCGGGAGCAGTACTTC.

With regard to this clonotype: Possible read error: a much larger clone is one base away. V and J are TRBV19 and TRBJ1-5, with D maybe TRBD1 (5 bases). CDR1 and CDR2 from the germline V gene are LNHDA and SQIVND (reference sequence). This CDR3 comprises 16 residues. The germline V and J ends were trimmed by 7 bases and 1 base, with 17 bases remaining between them. The CDR3 DNA reads TGTGCCAGTACTATGGGGACTCGGGGAAGCAATCAGCCCCAGCATTTT. It codes for CASTMGTRGSNQPQHF.

Comments on this clonotype: Because the CDR3 is missing its conserved closing phenylalanine or tryptophan, this is likely a read error. This sequence joins TRBV4-1 and TRBJ1-1, with no clear D. There are 15 residues in the CDR3. Germline CDR1 is MGHRA and CDR2 is YSYEKL. The V end lost 4 bases, the J end lost 1 base, and 13 bases lay between the germline ends. CDR3 region: CASSLVLTQNTEAFL. CDR3 coding DNA: TGCGCCAGCAGCCTAGTCTTGACACAGAACACTGAAGCTTTCCTT.

The sample holds many counts of this clonotype. The chain carries TRBV12-3 or TRBV12-4 and TRBJ1-6, with D perhaps matching TRBD1 (5 bases). This CDR3 region has 15 residues. V dropped 0 bases and J dropped 10 bases, with 13 bases sitting between them. The chain's CDR3 is CASSLAWSGGSPLHF. CDR3 DNA sequence: TGTGCCAGCAGTTTAGCGTGGTCCGGGGGGTCACCCCTCCACTTT.

The chain joins TRBV9 to TRBJ2-2; tentative D call: TRBD2 (6 bases). The V and J ends lost 3 bases and 6 bases respectively, with 15 bases between them. Germline V gene lookup returns CDR1 SGDLS and CDR2 YYNGEE. The CDR3 extends over 15 amino acids. CDR3 bases: TGTGCCAGCAGCGCGGATCCGGGGGAGGCCGGGGAGCTGTTTTTT. It translates to CASSADPGEAGELFF.

This clonotype was counted many times. V usage is TRBV5-5 and J usage is TRBJ2-7, with TRBD1 matching 7 bases. Germline lookup yields CDR1 SGHKS and CDR2 YYEKEE (reference sequence). The V and J ends lost 3 bases and 3 bases, in that order; junction bases with no gene match: 3. The CDR3 has 13 residues. Here the CDR3 DNA reads TGTGCCAGCAGCTCGGACAGGTTCTACGAGCAGTACTTC. Its protein product is CASSSDRFYEQYF. The complete variable domain, with remaining parts taken from reference TRBV5-5 and TRBJ2-7, reads DAGVTQSPTHLIKTRGQQVTLRCSPISGHKSVSWYQQVLGQGPQFIFQYYEKEERGRGNFPDRFSARQFPNYSSELNVNALLLGDSALYLCASSSDRFYEQYFGPGTRLTVT.

This clonotype has ten or more counts. This chain joins TRBV12-3 or TRBV12-4 and TRBJ2-5; D might be TRBD1 or TRBD2, each matching 5 bases. V was clipped by 6 bases and J by 4 bases, with 12 bases between them. This CDR3 is built from 13 residues. In DNA form, the CDR3 reads TGTGCCAGCAGGATTGGGGGTAGAGAGACCCAGTACTTC. It specifies CASRIGGRETQYF.

Comment on this clonotype: A much larger clone lies a single base off, so this may be a read error. This chain connects TRBV4-3 to TRBJ2-3; D might be TRBD1 or TRBD2, each matching 5 bases. This CDR3 has 16 residues. V was pared by 1 base and J by 2 bases, with 13 bases between. CDR1 is LGHNA, CDR2 YSLEER, per germline. The CDR3 DNA follows: TGCGCCAGCAGCCAAGCCCTAACGGGACCCACAGATACGCAGTATTTT. Its protein is CASSQALTGPTDTQYF.

The genes are TRBV12-3 or TRBV12-4 and TRBJ2-7, with D possibly being TRBD1 or TRBD2 (5 bases each). V was shortened by 8 bases and J by 3 bases, with 14 bases between the two germline ends. The CDR3 totals 13 residues. For the CDR3, the DNA is TGTGCCAGCCGGGACGGAACCTTCTACGAGCAGTACTTC. Its protein is CASRDGTFYEQYF.

With regard to this clonotype: Being one base from a much bigger clone, this may be a read error. The chain combines TRBV27 with TRBJ1-2; D gene ambiguous. Germline V gene sequence: CDR1 MNHEY, CDR2 SMNVEV (reference sequence). This CDR3 region has 13 residues. Here the CDR3 DNA reads TGTGCCGGCAGTTTAATAGGAGGCTATGGCTACACCTTC. It yields the protein CAGSLIGGYGYTF.

This clonotype was observed at least ten times. The CDR3 reads CASSLHATANTEAFF. The CDR3 nucleotides read TGTGCCAGCAGCTTACATGCGACAGCCAACACTGAAGCTTTCTTT. The chain joins TRBV7-2 to TRBJ1-1; D may be TRBD1 (5 bases). Trimming stripped 2 bases from V and 2 bases from J, with 12 bases between. This CDR3 comprises 15 residues. The V gene's germline CDR1 is SGHTA and CDR2 FQGNSA.